This TCR beta chain was documented in a study of T cells in localized non-small cell lung cancer. Study observations and caveats: The study sequenced only one region of the tumor. As a result, intratumor heterogeneity could not be excluded and remains possible. Peak T cell clonality was found in uninvolved adjacent lung, exceeding tumor. A denser population of T cells in blood accompanied longer overall survival.

Germline lookup yields CDR1 ENHRY and CDR2 SYGVKD. The CDR3 sequence is 14 residues long. J lost 2 bases, V lost 8 bases, and 6 bases had no gene match. Profiling relied on immunoSEQ multiplex PCR, and the TCRdb table lists in-frame clones only, not all of them. Here the sample spans tens of thousands of clones, more than 75% being singletons. Worth noting for this clone: Antigen: not known.

This chain links TRBV10-3 with TRBJ1-3; 7 nucleotides agree with TRBD1. The clonotype was recovered from a woman aged 40-75 years with stage I squamous cell lung carcinoma. The specimen was peripheral blood, collected before any cancer treatment. The CDR3 DNA is TGTGCCATCGGGGACGACAGGGCTGGAAACACCATATATTTT. Translating gives CAIGDDRAGNTIYF.